The rows below give T cell receptor beta chains drawn from one sample of a study of beta chain features in type 1 diabetes. The data were produced by immunoSEQ multiplex PCR, yet TCRdb's version contains in-frame clones alone and is incomplete. The sample has around 500,000 clones, roughly 11% seen once. Sequenced: naive CD4+ T cells from blood. Every receptor here comes from a woman aged 18-29 years in good health. The CDR3 runs from the conserved cysteine through the conserved F or W. D genes are given only for firm matches. The size of a clone is reported for some rows only, either as once, few or many, or as a class for expanded clones.

clone size	J gene	D gene	V gene	CDR3 DNA	CDR3 protein
few	TRBJ2-7	NA	TRBV4-1	TGCGCCAGCAGCCAAGAAGGCTTCGAGCAGTACTTC	CASSQEGFEQYF
NA	TRBJ2-3	NA	TRBV9	TGTGCCAGCAGCGTAGTGGGTGCAGATACGCAGTATTTT	CASSVVGADTQYF
few	TRBJ1-4	NA	TRBV4-2	TGTGCCAGCAGCCAAGGGGCAGGCGGCTTTGAAAAACTGTTTTTT	CASSQGAGGFEKLFF
NA	TRBJ2-6	NA	TRBV7-8	TGTGCCAGCAGCCACGAAAGGGGCGGATCGCTGCGGGCCAACGTCCTGACTTTC	CASSHERGGSLRANVLTF
few	TRBJ2-6	TRBD1	TRBV18	TGTGCCAGCTCACCAAAAACAGGGGCTGGGGCCAACGTCCTGACTTTC	CASSPKTGAGANVLTF
few	TRBJ2-1	TRBD2	TRBV27	TGTGCCAGCAGTTCTAGCGGGAGATTTTACAATGAGCAGTTCTTC	CASSSSGRFYNEQFF
NA	TRBJ1-2	TRBD1	TRBV14	TGTGCCAGCAGCCAAACAGGGGCGAAGATCTATGGCTACACCTTC	CASSQTGAKIYGYTF
NA	TRBJ2-3	TRBD1	TRBV27	TGTGCCAGCAGTATAACGGGACAGGGGGGCGCAGATACGCAGTATTTT	CASSITGQGGADTQYF
few	TRBJ1-2	NA	TRBV29-1	TGCAGCGTTGAAAGGGACCTCACCTCGTATGGCTACACCTTC	CSVERDLTSYGYTF
NA	TRBJ2-1	TRBD1	TRBV18	TGTGCCAGCTCACCACCCAAGGGGGCGCTTTACAATGAGCAGTTCTTC	CASSPPKGALYNEQFF
NA	TRBJ2-1	TRBD1	TRBV5-4	TGTGCCAGCAGCTTGCAGCAGGGGGCCGCCTACAATGAGCAGTTCTTC	CASSLQQGAAYNEQFF
few	TRBJ1-4	NA	TRBV4-1	TGCGCCAGCAGCTCTACCCCTCGGGAAAAACTGTTTTTT	CASSSTPREKLFF